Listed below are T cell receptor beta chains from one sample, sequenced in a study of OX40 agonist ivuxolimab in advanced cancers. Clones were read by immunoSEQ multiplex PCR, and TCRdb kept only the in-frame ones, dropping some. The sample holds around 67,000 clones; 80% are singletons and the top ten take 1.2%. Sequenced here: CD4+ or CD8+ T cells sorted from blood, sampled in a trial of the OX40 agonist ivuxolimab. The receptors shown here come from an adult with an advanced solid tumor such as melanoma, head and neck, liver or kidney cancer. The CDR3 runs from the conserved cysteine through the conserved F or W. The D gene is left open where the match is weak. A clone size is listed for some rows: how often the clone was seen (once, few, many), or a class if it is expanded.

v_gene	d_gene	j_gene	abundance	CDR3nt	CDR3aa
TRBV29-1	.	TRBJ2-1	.	TGCAGCGTCAGGGGGGCGACCTACAATGAGCAGTTCTTC	CSVRGATYNEQFF
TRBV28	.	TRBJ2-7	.	TGTGCCAGAAAACAGGAAAGGGAAAATAGCTCCTACGAGCAGTACTTC	CARKQERENSSYEQYF
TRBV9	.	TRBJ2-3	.	TGTGCCAGCAGCCCGTCCCGAAAGACGGGGTTGTCAGATACGCAGTATTTT	CASSPSRKTGLSDTQYF
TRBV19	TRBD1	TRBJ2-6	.	TGTGCCAGTAAGAGTGGACAGGGACTCTCTGGGGCCAACGTCCTGACTTTC	CASKSGQGLSGANVLTF
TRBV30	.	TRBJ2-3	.	TGTGCCTGGTTGGGCGACACAGATACGCAGTATTTT	CAWLGDTDTQYF
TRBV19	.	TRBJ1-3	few	TGTGCCAGTACCCCAGACGGTGTCTCTGGAAACACCATATATTTT	CASTPDGVSGNTIYF
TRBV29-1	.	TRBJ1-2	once	TGCAGCGTTGTGAAATTAGAGACGTCCGGCTACACCTTC	CSVVKLETSGYTF
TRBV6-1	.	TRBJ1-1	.	TGTGCGCTTAGACTGGGGGTTGGCACTGAAGCTTTCTTT	CALRLGVGTEAFF
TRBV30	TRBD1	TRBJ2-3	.	TGTGCCTGGGGTCTCTTCAGGGGGCAGACAGATACGCAGTATTTT	CAWGLFRGQTDTQYF
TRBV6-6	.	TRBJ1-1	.	TGTGCCAGCAGTTACGATCGGAGGGGGAACACTGAAGCTTTCTTT	CASSYDRRGNTEAFF
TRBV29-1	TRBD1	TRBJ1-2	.	TGCAGCGTCGATTCAACGGACAGGGGTGGATATGGCTACACCTTC	CSVDSTDRGGYGYTF
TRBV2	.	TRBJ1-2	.	TGTGCCAGCTCCCGAGGATTGCAGAATACCCACTATGGCTACACCTTC	CASSRGLQNTHYGYTF
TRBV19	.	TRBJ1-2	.	TGTGCCAGTAGTATACAGGCGACTAACTATGGCTACACCTTC	CASSIQATNYGYTF
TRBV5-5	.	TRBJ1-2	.	TGTGCCAGCAGCTTGGACGGGACCCTGCCCTACACCTTC	CASSLDGTLPYTF
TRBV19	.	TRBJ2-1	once	TGTGCCAGTACTAAGACGTGGAGCTCCTACAATGAGCAGTTCTTC	CASTKTWSSYNEQFF
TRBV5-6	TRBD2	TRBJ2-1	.	TGTGCCAGCAGCCCCCTTAGCGGGGGAAGAAATGAGCAGTTCTTC	CASSPLSGGRNEQFF
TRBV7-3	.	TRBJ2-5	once	TGTGCCAGCAGCTTAACAGGGTACCCCACAGAGACCCAGTACTTC	CASSLTGYPTETQYF
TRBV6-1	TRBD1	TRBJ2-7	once	TGTGCCAGCAGCAAGGACAGGGGGCAGGACGAGCAGTACTTC	CASSKDRGQDEQYF
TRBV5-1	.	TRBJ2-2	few	TGCGCCAGCAGCTTGGGTGACACCGCGGGCACCGGGGAGCTGTTTTTT	CASSLGDTAGTGELFF
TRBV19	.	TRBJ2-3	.	TGTGCCAGTAGTACTCCGACAGGAGCGAGGGATACGCAGTATTTT	CASSTPTGARDTQYF
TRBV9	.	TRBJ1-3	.	TGTGCCAGCAGCGTAGCTTCACAGGCATTATATTTT	CASSVASQALYF
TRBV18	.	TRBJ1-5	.	TGTGCCAGCTCACAGGTAAAGGGGGACCAGCCCCAGCATTTT	CASSQVKGDQPQHF
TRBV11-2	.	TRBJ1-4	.	TGTGCCAGCAGCCCCCACGCAACTAATGAAAAACTGTTTTTT	CASSPHATNEKLFF